This passage covers 20 T cell receptor beta chains from one sample sequenced in a study of T cell changes during pregnancy in multiple sclerosis. Here immunoSEQ multiplex PCR was the method, and the copy in TCRdb shows in-frame clones only, minus some. This sample has about 80,000 clones, with around nine tenths found just once. This specimen was CD4+ T cells from peripheral blood mononuclear cells, taken before pregnancy. The receptors were sampled from a female donor with multiple sclerosis, enrolled in a pregnancy study.

The chain links TRBV15 to TRBJ2-7; 9 nucleotides align to TRBD2. The CDR3 contains 15 residues. The V segment lost 0 bases and the J segment 5 bases; nucleotides outside the gene matches: 5. In germline, CDR1 is LNHNV, CDR2 YYDKDF (reference sequence). Here the CDR3 reads CATSRDILAGNEQYF. DNA of the CDR3: TGTGCCACCAGCAGAGATATCCTAGCGGGGAACGAGCAGTACTTC.

This clone was seen once. The V call is TRBV5-1, the J call TRBJ2-3; 13 bases are a match to TRBD2. CDR3 size: 15 residues. V dropped 4 bases and J dropped 6; count of bases not matched to a gene: 5. In germline, CDR1 is SGHRS, CDR2 YFSETQ. The CDR3 DNA sequence: TGCGCCAGCAGCATAGGACTAGCGGGAGCTGATACGCAGTATTTT. Protein sequence: CASSIGLAGADTQYF.

J is TRBJ1-2 and V is TRBV14, with 9 bases matching TRBD1. Trimming took 2 bases from V and 6 from J; bases not matched to a gene: 1. Per germline, CDR1 SGHDN and CDR2 FVKESK. The CDR3 extends over 13 amino acids. The CDR3 nucleotides read TGTGCCAGCAGCCAAAGGGACAGGGATGGCTACACCTTC. Translated, it gives CASSQRDRDGYTF.

The rearrangement links TRBV19 to TRBJ1-1; TRBD1 aligns across 7 bases. Trimming removed 11 bases from V and 0 bases from J; junction bases left unmatched: 12. The V gene's germline CDR1 is LNHDA and CDR2 SQIVND (reference sequence). This CDR3 is built from 15 residues. Here the CDR3 DNA reads TGTGCCTCAAGTCTACCCGGGACAGTGAACACTGAAGCTTTCTTT. Protein product: CASSLPGTVNTEAFF.

This sequence joins TRBV14 and TRBJ2-7, with D possibly TRBD1 on 7 matching bases. This CDR3 is 15 amino acids long. The ends were cut back, 1 base at V and 3 bases at J, with 13 bases in the middle. Germline-derived CDR1 and CDR2 are SGHDN and FVKESK. The DNA of the CDR3 is TGTGCCAGCAGCCAAGGCAGGGGGGCCTTCTACGAGCAGTACTTC. Translated: CASSQGRGAFYEQYF. Supplemented by reference TRBV14 and TRBJ2-7, the full variable domain reads EAGVTQFPSHSVIEKGQTVTLRCDPISGHDNLYWYRRVMGKEIKFLLHFVKESKQDESGMPNNRFLAERTGGTYSTLKVQPAELEDSGVYFCASSQGRGAFYEQYFGPGTRLTVT.

CDR3 bases: TGTGCCAGCAGCCCCGGACTCGGGAACACTGAAGCTTTCTTT. Its protein product is CASSPGLGNTEAFF. V is TRBV11-1 and J is TRBJ1-1; D gene unclear. Germline CDR1 and CDR2: SGHAT and FQDESV (reference sequence). The V and J ends lost 5 bases and 1 base respectively, with 11 bases between them. CDR3 length: 14 amino acids.

About this clone: The junction departs from germline at one end; a sequencing error may be responsible. J is TRBJ2-5 and V is TRBV23-1; D remains unclear. TRBV23-1 is reported as an ORF; its role is uncertain. This CDR3 comprises 10 residues. The CDR3 loop is CASSQEAQYF. DNA for the CDR3: TGCGCCAGCAGTCAAGAGGCCCAGTACTTC.

The count of this clone is one. This rearrangement joins TRBV5-1 to TRBJ2-7; TRBD1 matches 9 bases. The J segment lost 3 bases and the V segment lost 3 bases, leaving 7 bases of the junction unmatched. Germline-derived CDR1 and CDR2 are SGHRS and YFSETQ. The CDR3 totals 15 residues. In nucleotides, the CDR3 is TGCGCCAGCAGCTCTTTCGACAGGGGGAGCTACGAGCAGTACTTC. Its protein product is CASSSFDRGSYEQYF. Filled out from reference TRBV5-1 and TRBJ2-7, the complete variable domain reads KAGVTQTPRYLIKTRGQQVTLSCSPISGHRSVSWYQQTPGQGLQFLFEYFSETQRNKGNFPGRFSGRQFSNSRSEMNVSTLELGDSALYLCASSSFDRGSYEQYFGPGTRLTVT.

V usage is TRBV6-5 and J usage is TRBJ2-3, with 7 bases aligning to TRBD1. Trimming cost V 2 bases and J 0 bases; bases outside gene matches: 2. This CDR3 has 15 residues. CDR1 MNHEY and CDR2 SVGAGI come from the germline V gene. CDR3 sequence: CASSYGTASTDTQYF. The DNA of the CDR3 is TGTGCCAGCAGTTACGGGACAGCAAGCACAGATACGCAGTATTTT.

The gene calls are TRBV27 and TRBJ1-2; D may be TRBD1 (6 bases). The CDR3 has 16 residues. Germline CDR1 and CDR2: MNHEY and SMNVEV (reference sequence). V was cut by 4 bases and J by 5 bases, with 20 bases left in between. Here the CDR3 DNA reads TGTGCCAGCAGTTCAGGGGTCCAGAGGCGACTTTATGGCTACACCTTC. Translating it yields CASSSGVQRRLYGYTF.

The J gene is TRBJ1-1, the V gene TRBV6-5; a possible D gene is TRBD1 (5 bases). This CDR3 contains 14 residues. The ends were cut back, 8 bases at V and 0 bases at J, with 13 bases in the middle. CDR1 is MNHEY, CDR2 SVGAGI, per germline. The CDR3 sequence: CASLAGQLNTEAFF. The CDR3 DNA is TGTGCCAGCCTGGCGGGGCAGTTGAACACTGAAGCTTTCTTT.

This chain joins TRBV5-1 and TRBJ2-3, with D hard to call. Per germline, CDR1 SGHRS and CDR2 YFSETQ. The V end lost 0 bases, the J end lost 1 base, and 9 bases lay between the germline ends. CDR3 length: 15 amino acids. In nucleotides, the CDR3 is TGCGCCAGCAGCTTGGCCGGTTACCGCACAGATACGCAGTATTTT. This codes for CASSLAGYRTDTQYF.

The chain joins TRBV5-6 to TRBJ2-6; no clear D. Trimming shortened V by 0 bases and J by 4 bases, and 5 bases separated the two germline ends. The CDR3 has 14 residues. Germline V CDR1 and CDR2: SGHDT, YYEEEE. CDR3 in DNA: TGTGCCAGCAGCTTGGGTGCGGGGGCCAACGTCCTGACTTTC. It translates to CASSLGAGANVLTF.

This clone was recorded only once. The J gene is TRBJ1-1, the V gene TRBV5-1; 10 bases agree with TRBD1. The CDR3 sequence is 15 residues long. Trimming removed 6 bases from V and 9 bases from J; junction bases left unmatched: 14. In germline, CDR1 is SGHRS, CDR2 YFSETQ. The CDR3 reads CASKSRTGGLIQAFF. In DNA form, the CDR3 reads TGCGCCAGCAAATCACGGACAGGGGGTTTGATTCAAGCTTTCTTT.

As DNA, the CDR3 is TGCAGCGCGGGACAGGGGGTACCCGGGGAGCTGTTTTTT. Translating gives CSAGQGVPGELFF. The rearrangement uses TRBV29-1 and TRBJ2-2, with 11 bases lining up with TRBD1. Germline CDR1 reads SQVTM; CDR2 reads ANQGSEA. CDR3 length equals 13 residues. V shed 7 bases, J shed 6 bases, and the junction held 4 bases outside the gene matches.

The chain uses TRBV6-6 and TRBJ1-2; D remains unclear. This CDR3 comprises 13 residues. Trimming left V 6 bases short and J 0 bases short, with 8 bases between. Per germline, CDR1 MNHNY and CDR2 SVGAGI (reference sequence). CDR3 sequence (DNA): TGTGCCAGCAGGGTCGGGACTAACTATGGCTACACCTTC. Its translation: CASRVGTNYGYTF.

The V and J genes are TRBV6-1 and TRBJ1-5; 8 bases agree with TRBD1. Germline values: CDR1 MNHNS, CDR2 SASEGT. CDR3 length: 16 amino acids. Trimming at V came to 3 bases and at J to 5 bases, leaving 9 bases not matched to a gene. The CDR3 protein is CASSELGGQAHQPQHF. The CDR3 DNA reads as TGTGCCAGCAGTGAGCTTGGGGGACAGGCCCATCAGCCCCAGCATTTT.

This clone was seen once. CDR3 sequence (DNA): TGTGCCAGCAGCCTTACTAGCACAGATACGCAGTATTTT. Protein sequence: CASSLTSTDTQYF. This chain uses TRBV9 with TRBJ2-3; D is ambiguous. V lost 4 bases and J lost 0, with 6 bases in between. CDR3 length: 13 amino acids. Germline lookup yields CDR1 SGDLS and CDR2 YYNGEE.

This sequence joins TRBV2 and TRBJ2-7; possibly TRBD1 for D (6 bases). Trimming cost V 7 bases and J 2 bases, with 6 bases left between them. Germline V lookup: CDR1 SNHLY, CDR2 FYNNEI. The CDR3 extends over 11 amino acids. The CDR3 sequence is CASTGAYEQYF. For the CDR3, the DNA is TGTGCCAGCACAGGGGCCTACGAGCAGTACTTC.

The gene calls are TRBV6-6 and TRBJ2-7; 8 nucleotides agree with TRBD1. Germline V gene data show CDR1 as MNHNY and CDR2 as SVGAGI (reference sequence). The CDR3 sequence is 16 residues long. After removal of 9 bases from V and 4 bases from J, the junction contained 17 bases not matched to a gene. As DNA, the CDR3 is TGTGCCAGAACTCAGGGGCCACGACAGGGGCGGTACGAGCAGTACTTC. The encoded protein is CARTQGPRQGRYEQYF.